This T cell receptor (beta chain) was captured in a study of blood T cell repertoires in COVID-19. Original processing methods: Reference gene primer amplification yielded estimated nucleated cell counts. Sequencing was performed with immunoSEQ multiplex PCR; in TCRdb, only in-frame clones are kept and a portion is missing. V and J calls and clone size are as listed in that table; D and trimming were resolved from the DNA. Of about 140,000 clones listed, around 84% were seen once; the top ten hold roughly 8.7%. This clone was observed at least ten times. The CDR3 is 17 residues long. The germline V and J ends were trimmed by 1 base and 3 bases, with 13 bases remaining between them. Germline V lookup: CDR1 LGHDT, CDR2 YNNKEL (reference sequence).

The specimen sequenced was peripheral blood. This sequence joins TRBV3-1 (or the pseudogene TRBV3-2) and TRBJ1-6; D not certain. The clonotype comes from a woman aged 60-75 years with acute or convalescent COVID-19. The CDR3 DNA follows: TGTGCCAGCAGCCAAGTCGGCAGGTCCTTCTATAATTCACCCCTCCACTTT. It translates to CASSQVGRSFYNSPLHF.